This entry features one T cell receptor beta chain sequence. This entry belongs to a study of blood T cell repertoires in COVID-19. For the study at large: Donors in the United States, Italy and Spain gave samples during acute or convalescent COVID-19. PBMCs, B-cell-depleted T cells, or T cells were the source of the cDNA or gDNA that made up the material.

TCRdb's table, derived via immunoSEQ multiplex PCR, lists solely in-frame clones and lacks some. The data contain around 300,000 clones, about 85% of them singletons. From germline, CDR1 is ENHRY and CDR2 SYGVKD. Germline trimming cut 7 bases from V and 9 bases from J; bases unmatched to any gene: 11. The CDR3 loop spans 14 amino acids. The sequence came from a woman between 50 and 59 years old with active or convalescent COVID-19. V usage is TRBV10-3 and J usage is TRBJ1-1; 10 bases are shared with TRBD1. The sample consisted of peripheral blood. The CDR3 DNA is TGTGCCATCACCGACGGACAGGGGGGACGGAAAGCTTTCTTT. It is translated as CAITDGQGGRKAFF.